The 31 T cell receptor beta chains below were found in one sample sequenced in a study of blood T cell repertoires in COVID-19. This table comes from immunoSEQ multiplex PCR, and its TCRdb copy is limited to in-frame clones, with some not included. The data contain 80,000 to 100,000 clones, around 81% of them seen just once; the ten biggest clones take up approximately 8.2%. Material for sequencing was peripheral blood. The receptors stem from a middle-aged man who had recovered from COVID-19.

This clone has only one observation. The rearrangement joins TRBV9 to TRBJ2-3; no firm D call. Trimming took off 0 bases at V and 1 base at J, with 15 bases between the two ends. The CDR3 spans 17 residues. Germline V gene data show CDR1 as SGDLS and CDR2 as YYNGEE. The CDR3 loop reads CASSVGYATQGTDTQYF. In DNA, the CDR3 is TGTGCCAGCAGCGTAGGCTATGCGACCCAGGGCACAGATACGCAGTATTTT.

The chain links TRBV6-5 to TRBJ2-1, with 12 bases identical to TRBD2. The CDR3 has 15 residues. J lost 7 bases, V lost 6 bases, and 7 bases had no gene match. Germline CDR1 reads MNHEY; CDR2 reads SVGAGI. The CDR3 protein is CASSPLAGGYNEQFF. The CDR3 region has the DNA TGTGCCAGCAGCCCCCTAGCGGGGGGGTATAATGAGCAGTTCTTC.

The rearrangement uses TRBV9 and TRBJ2-1, with 7 bases that match TRBD1. The CDR3 loop spans 16 amino acids. Per the germline V gene, CDR1 is SGDLS and CDR2 is YYNGEE. Trimming removed 4 bases from V and 2 bases from J; junction bases left unmatched: 9. The CDR3 bases are TGTGCCAGCAGCCCAGGGCCGGGACAGACCTACAATGAGCAGTTCTTC. Its translation: CASSPGPGQTYNEQFF.

The chain carries TRBV7-2 and TRBJ1-6, with no clear D. V lost 1 base and J 10 bases, leaving 17 bases between the germline ends. This CDR3 has 16 residues. Per germline, CDR1 SGHTA and CDR2 FQGNSA. CDR3 residues: CASSLVAGRSRSPLHF. Written as DNA, the CDR3 is TGTGCCAGCAGCTTAGTTGCGGGCAGGTCGCGCTCACCCCTCCACTTT. The full variable domain, in which reference TRBV7-2 and TRBJ1-6 provide the parts outside the CDR3, is GAGVSQSPSNKVTEKGKDVELRCDPISGHTALYWYRQSLGQGLEFLIYFQGNSAPDKSGLPSDRFSAERTGGSVSTLTIQRTQQEDSAVYLCASSLVAGRSRSPLHFGNGTRLTVT.

The rearrangement joins TRBV19 to TRBJ1-2, with D possibly matching TRBD1 (5 bases). The germline CDR1 and CDR2 sequences are LNHDA and SQIVND (reference sequence). V lost 4 bases and J 5 bases, leaving 14 bases between the germline ends. The CDR3 is 14 amino acids. In DNA form, the CDR3 reads TGTGCCAGTAGTACGACAGCCACTTCTTATGGCTACACCTTC. It specifies CASSTTATSYGYTF. Full variable domain (outside the CDR3, taken from reference TRBV19 and TRBJ1-2): DGGITQSPKYLFRKEGQNVTLSCEQNLNHDAMYWYRQDPGQGLRLIYYSQIVNDFQKGDIAEGYSVSREKKESFPLTVTSAQKNPTAFYLCASSTTATSYGYTFGSGTRLTVV.

This chain connects TRBV6-5 to TRBJ1-1, with D hard to call. There are 14 residues in the CDR3. Trimming stripped 7 bases from V and 1 base from J, with 13 bases between. Germline V gene sequence: CDR1 MNHEY, CDR2 SVGAGI. This CDR3 reads CASIQSTGNTEAFF. CDR3 bases: TGTGCCAGCATCCAATCAACCGGGAACACTGAAGCTTTCTTT.

J is TRBJ2-5 and V is TRBV3-1 (or the pseudogene TRBV3-2); no firm D call. The CDR3 has 11 amino acids. The V gene's germline CDR1 is LGHDT and CDR2 YNNKEL (reference sequence). The ends were cut back, 4 bases at V and 5 bases at J, with 5 bases in the middle. DNA of the CDR3: TGTGCCAGCAGCCGCGCGGAGACCCAGTACTTC. Its translation: CASSRAETQYF.

This chain joins TRBV12-3 or TRBV12-4 and TRBJ2-7; maybe TRBD1 (6 bases). CDR3 size: 12 residues. Trimming left V 2 bases short and J 10 bases short, with 12 bases between. The CDR3 loop reads CASSLWQGQQYF. CDR3 sequence (DNA): TGTGCCAGCAGTTTATGGCAGGGGCAACAGTACTTC.

A single count supports this clone. The CDR3 nucleotides read TGTGCCTGGAGCCGTCAGGACACTGAAGCTTTCTTT. Translation gives CAWSRQDTEAFF. The chain joins TRBV30 to TRBJ1-1; D is unclear. In germline, CDR1 is GTSNPN, CDR2 SVGIG (reference sequence). Deletions cut 3 bases from V and 3 bases from J, with 8 bases between. The CDR3 length is 12 residues.

Worth noting for this clone: The same CDR3 also results from other DNA sequences found in this sample. The V call is TRBV7-2, the J call TRBJ1-5, with D uncertain. The CDR3 length is 13 residues. Germline V gene sequence: CDR1 SGHTA, CDR2 FQGNSA. V shed 5 bases and J shed 2 bases, with 7 bases lying between them. The CDR3 DNA follows: TGTGCCAGCAGCGTCCGGGGCAATCAGCCCCAGCATTTT. This codes for CASSVRGNQPQHF.

The chain carries TRBV4-2 and TRBJ2-2, with D maybe TRBD1 (5 bases). The CDR3 has 18 residues. Germline CDR1 LGHNA, CDR2 YNFKEQ. V lost 0 bases to trimming and J lost 6 bases, with 20 bases between them. The CDR3 region has the DNA TGTGCCAGCAGCCAAGAGAAATTGCAGGGCTCCGGAGCCGGGGAGCTGTTTTTT. This codes for CASSQEKLQGSGAGELFF.

J is TRBJ1-3 and V is TRBV10-3; no clear D gene. The germline V gene encodes CDR1 ENHRY and CDR2 SYGVKD. Trimming stripped 6 bases from V and 1 base from J, with 4 bases between. The CDR3 extends over 12 amino acids. The DNA of the CDR3 is TGTGCCATCAGGTCTTCTGGAAACACCATATATTTT. It is translated as CAIRSSGNTIYF.

The chain links TRBV19 to TRBJ2-7; 12 bases align to TRBD2. This CDR3 has 15 amino acids. CDR1 and CDR2 from the germline V gene are LNHDA and SQIVND (reference sequence). With 3 bases clipped from V and 3 bases from J, the junction kept 3 bases outside the gene matches. The chain's CDR3 is CASSMTSGGRYEQYF. The CDR3 DNA sequence: TGTGCCAGTAGTATGACTAGCGGGGGCCGCTACGAGCAGTACTTC. The full variable domain, with the rest looked up from reference TRBV19 and TRBJ2-7, is DGGITQSPKYLFRKEGQNVTLSCEQNLNHDAMYWYRQDPGQGLRLIYYSQIVNDFQKGDIAEGYSVSREKKESFPLTVTSAQKNPTAFYLCASSMTSGGRYEQYFGPGTRLTVT.

Only a few counts were recorded for this clone. This chain's CDR3 is CASSERDRGEQFF. The CDR3 DNA sequence: TGTGCCAGCAGTGAAAGGGACAGGGGAGAGCAGTTCTTC. The rearrangement joins TRBV2 to TRBJ2-1, with 10 bases identical to TRBD1. The junction had 2 bases not matched to a gene; V was cut back by 2 bases and J by 10 bases. The germline gives CDR1 SNHLY, CDR2 FYNNEI. CDR3 length equals 13 residues.

V and J are TRBV6-6 and TRBJ1-5; D may be TRBD1 (6 bases). The V gene's germline CDR1 is MNHNY and CDR2 SVGAGI (reference sequence). The V end was cut by 7 bases, the J end by 0 bases, with 13 bases between. The CDR3 contains 15 residues. CDR3 sequence reads: CASTTRQVSNQPQHF. Here the CDR3 DNA reads TGTGCCAGCACGACCCGACAGGTTAGCAATCAGCCCCAGCATTTT.

V is TRBV30 and J is TRBJ1-1; D is possibly TRBD1 (6 bases). V lost 3 bases, J lost 1 base, and 12 bases lay in between. CDR3 size: 14 residues. The V gene's germline CDR1 is GTSNPN and CDR2 SVGIG (reference sequence). Written as DNA, the CDR3 is TGTGCCTGGAGGTTATGGGGGCAGAACACTGAAGCTTTCTTT. It specifies CAWRLWGQNTEAFF.

The chain combines TRBV7-2 with TRBJ1-5; the match to TRBD1 covers 10 bases. The V gene's germline CDR1 is SGHTA and CDR2 FQGNSA. The CDR3 is made up of 15 amino acids. V shed 5 bases, J shed 6 bases, and the junction held 7 bases outside the gene matches. In nucleotides, the CDR3 is TGTGCCAGCAGCCGGACAGGGGGAGTCGGTCAGCCCCAGCATTTT. It yields the protein CASSRTGGVGQPQHF.

The chain has TRBV10-3 and TRBJ1-2, with unresolved D. The V gene's germline CDR1 is ENHRY and CDR2 SYGVKD. V was cut by 3 bases and J by 8 bases, with 7 bases left in between. CDR3 size: 11 residues. The CDR3: CAISEQLGYTF. CDR3 bases: TGTGCCATCAGTGAACAGTTGGGCTACACCTTC.

This clone was detected a few times. V and J are TRBV12-3 or TRBV12-4 and TRBJ2-4, with D maybe TRBD1 (5 bases). Trimming took off 5 bases at V and 6 bases at J, with 8 bases between the two ends. This CDR3 is 12 amino acids long. This chain's CDR3 is CASSQGGNIQYF. The DNA of the CDR3 is TGTGCCAGCAGTCAGGGTGGAAACATTCAGTACTTC.

The rearrangement uses TRBV9 and TRBJ1-5, with 9 nucleotides matching TRBD1. V was clipped by 0 bases and J by 4 bases; unmatched bases: 2. This CDR3 has 15 amino acids. The germline CDR1 and CDR2 sequences are SGDLS and YYNGEE. The CDR3 protein is CASSVGGTGNQPQHF. The CDR3 DNA is TGTGCCAGCAGCGTAGGAGGGACAGGGAATCAGCCCCAGCATTTT.

The chain uses TRBV3-1 (or the pseudogene TRBV3-2) and TRBJ2-2; a possible D gene is TRBD2 (5 bases). This CDR3 comprises 14 residues. Germline CDR1 is LGHDT and CDR2 is YNNKEL (reference sequence). Trimming pared 3 bases from V and 3 bases from J, leaving 8 bases between. The CDR3 sequence is CASSHRTYTGELFF. The DNA of the CDR3 is TGTGCCAGCAGCCATAGGACTTACACCGGGGAGCTGTTTTTT.

The chain uses TRBV27 and TRBJ2-2; 7 bases line up with TRBD2. The trim removed 5 bases at V and 4 bases at J, leaving 7 bases unmatched. The CDR3 covers 15 residues. Germline CDR1 MNHEY, CDR2 SMNVEV (reference sequence). The CDR3 region has the DNA TGTGCCAGCAGTGCTGGACTAGTCCGCACCGGGGAGCTGTTTTTT. Protein sequence: CASSAGLVRTGELFF.

The genes are TRBV12-3 or TRBV12-4 and TRBJ1-5; D ambiguous. V lost 3 bases, J lost 3 bases, and 6 bases lay in between. This CDR3 is built from 13 residues. DNA of the CDR3: TGTGCCAGCAGTTTCGCGAACAATCAGCCCCAGCATTTT. Protein sequence: CASSFANNQPQHF.

This sequence joins TRBV28 and TRBJ2-1, with TRBD2 matching over 10 bases. CDR3 size: 14 residues. The V segment lost 7 bases and the J segment 4 bases; nucleotides outside the gene matches: 4. In germline, CDR1 is MDHEN, CDR2 SYDVKM. The CDR3 nucleotides are TGTGCCAGCACCAAGACTAGCGGGTACAATGAGCAGTTCTTC. This encodes CASTKTSGYNEQFF.

This clone has a handful of counts. The genes are TRBV6-4 and TRBJ2-3, with TRBD2 matching over 14 bases. The CDR3 consists of 16 residues. Germline-derived CDR1 and CDR2 are MRHNA and SNTAGT. With V trimmed by 5 bases and J by 5 bases, 6 bases remained unmatched. The CDR3 reads CASSPGTSGGQDTQYF. The CDR3 DNA reads as TGTGCCAGCAGTCCCGGGACTAGCGGGGGCCAAGATACGCAGTATTTT.

This chain connects TRBV12-3 or TRBV12-4 to TRBJ2-2; D unresolved. The ends were cut back, 0 bases at V and 6 bases at J, with 5 bases in the middle. The CDR3 runs 13 residues. The CDR3 bases are TGTGCCAGCAGTTTAGCACAGTCCGGGGAGCTGTTTTTT. It encodes CASSLAQSGELFF.

The chain employs TRBV7-3 and TRBJ2-1; TRBD2 aligns across 8 bases. This CDR3 is 15 amino acids long. The V gene end was trimmed by 3 bases and the J gene end by 0 bases; junction bases not matched to a gene: 1. Germline V gene lookup returns CDR1 SGHTA and CDR2 FQGTGA. The CDR3 region is CASSLSGSSYNEQFF. In DNA form, the CDR3 reads TGTGCCAGCAGCTTGAGCGGGAGCTCCTACAATGAGCAGTTCTTC.

The V gene is TRBV24-1, the J gene TRBJ2-3, with 8 bases aligning to TRBD2. Germline CDR1 KGHDR, CDR2 SFDVKD. This CDR3 comprises 16 residues. Unmatched junction bases numbered 10, after V lost 7 bases and J lost 2 bases. The CDR3 spells CATRARGGCYTDTQYF. CDR3 bases: TGTGCCACCAGAGCCCGCGGGGGGTGTTACACAGATACGCAGTATTTT.

The chain links TRBV19 to TRBJ2-1; the match to TRBD2 covers 13 bases. Trimming cost V 3 bases and J 5 bases; bases outside gene matches: 7. CDR1 is LNHDA, CDR2 SQIVND, per germline (reference sequence). The CDR3 length is 17 residues. The CDR3 sequence is CASSMYALAGGHNEQFF. The CDR3 nucleotides read TGTGCCAGTAGTATGTATGCACTAGCGGGAGGGCACAATGAGCAGTTCTTC.

The chain has TRBV12-5 and TRBJ2-7; 10 nucleotides align to TRBD2. V was clipped by 2 bases and J by 1 base; unmatched bases: 11. Germline-derived CDR1 and CDR2 are LGHNT and FRNRAP. The length of the CDR3 is 18 residues. CDR3 DNA: TGTGCTAGTGGTTTGAACCCCCGGGCGGGACTAGCGTCCTACGAGCAGTACTTC. Translation gives CASGLNPRAGLASYEQYF.

The rearrangement links TRBV15 to TRBJ2-7; 10 bases line up with TRBD1. The CDR3 is 16 amino acids. V was pared by 3 bases and J by 4 bases, with 9 bases of the junction left unmatched. The V gene's germline CDR1 is LNHNV and CDR2 YYDKDF (reference sequence). In DNA, the CDR3 is TGTGCCACCAGCAGTCACCGGGACAGGGGCTATTACGAGCAGTACTTC. Its protein product is CATSSHRDRGYYEQYF.